The 17 T cell receptor beta chains below come from one sample, sequenced in a study of shared clonotypes between healthy human individuals. TCRdb keeps only in-frame clones here, not all; method: immunoSEQ multiplex PCR. Of roughly 1 million clones listed, 78% are singletons. The sequenced material came from memory CD4+ T cells from PBMCs. Subset specified: CD45RA-negative fraction. The receptors were sampled from a man aged 18 to 30 in good health. Some clones in this sample may be carry-over from other donors' samples.

The chain links TRBV7-9 to TRBJ1-4; 9 bases fit TRBD1. The germline gives CDR1 SEHNR, CDR2 FQNEAQ (reference sequence). CDR3 length: 16 amino acids. V trimming: 2 bases; J trimming: 6 bases; junction bases outside the gene matches: 7. The CDR3 nucleotides read TGTGCCAGCAGCTTAAGTACGGGACAGGGTTATGAAAAACTGTTTTTT. Its protein is CASSLSTGQGYEKLFF.

The CDR3 DNA reads TGTGCCAGCAGCAGGGACATTGGGGAAAAACTGTTTTTT. As protein: CASSRDIGEKLFF. The chain links TRBV7-2 to TRBJ1-4, with TRBD1 as a possible D gene (6 bases). There are 13 residues in the CDR3. Germline CDR1 SGHTA, CDR2 FQGNSA. Trimming stripped 5 bases from V and 8 bases from J, with 12 bases between.

V usage is TRBV9 and J usage is TRBJ1-5; D ambiguous. The CDR3 extends over 13 amino acids. Germline V gene sequence: CDR1 SGDLS, CDR2 YYNGEE. The V and J ends lost 3 bases and 0 bases respectively, with 4 bases between them. The CDR3 reads CASSAYSNQPQHF. DNA for the CDR3: TGTGCCAGCAGCGCGTATAGCAATCAGCCCCAGCATTTT. The full variable domain, its missing parts supplied by reference TRBV9 and TRBJ1-5, is DSGVTQTPKHLITATGQRVTLRCSPRSGDLSVYWYQQSLDQGLQFLIQYYNGEERAKGNILERFSAQQFPDLHSELNLSSLELGDSALYFCASSAYSNQPQHFGDGTRLSIL.

As to this clone: The identical CDR3 is also encoded by other nucleotide sequences in the sample. V gene TRBV7-3 combines with J gene TRBJ2-5; the D gene is possibly TRBD2 (6 bases). Germline CDR1 and CDR2: SGHTA and FQGTGA. The length of the CDR3 is 13 residues. Trimming pared 3 bases from V and 2 bases from J, leaving 7 bases between. In DNA, the CDR3 is TGTGCCAGCAGCTTGACTAGACAAGAGACCCAGTACTTC. Translating it yields CASSLTRQETQYF. The full variable domain, completed using reference TRBV7-3 and TRBJ2-5, is GAGVSQTPSNKVTEKGKYVELRCDPISGHTALYWYRQSLGQGPEFLIYFQGTGAADDSGLPNDRFFAVRPEGSVSTLKIQRTERGDSAVYLCASSLTRQETQYFGPGTRLLVL.

This chain uses TRBV5-1 with TRBJ2-2; tentatively, D is TRBD1 (6 bases). This CDR3 is built from 15 residues. Deletions cut 0 bases from V and 4 bases from J, with 10 bases between. CDR1 SGHRS and CDR2 YFSETQ come from the germline V gene. For the CDR3, the DNA is TGCGCCAGCAGCTTGGTGGGGGCAGGCACCGGGGAGCTGTTTTTT. It is translated as CASSLVGAGTGELFF.

This rearrangement joins TRBV5-1 to TRBJ2-7; D is possibly TRBD2 (6 bases). V lost 4 bases and J lost 5, with 16 bases in between. This CDR3 is 14 amino acids long. The germline CDR1 and CDR2 sequences are SGHRS and YFSETQ. The CDR3 spells CASSGSLGRNEQYF. The CDR3 bases are TGCGCCAGCAGCGGATCCTTAGGGAGGAACGAGCAGTACTTC.

V usage is TRBV7-3 and J usage is TRBJ2-1, with D possibly TRBD2 on 6 matching bases. Germline CDR1 is SGHTA and CDR2 is FQGTGA. The CDR3 is made up of 12 amino acids. V was pared by 5 bases and J by 7 bases, with 9 bases between. CDR3 sequence: CASSPGTNEQFF. CDR3 DNA: TGTGCCAGCAGCCCAGGGACTAATGAGCAGTTCTTC.

J is TRBJ2-2 and V is TRBV6-5; 10 nucleotides line up with TRBD1. From germline, CDR1 is MNHEY and CDR2 SVGAGI. V was pared by 4 bases and J by 3 bases, with 2 bases of the junction left unmatched. The CDR3 runs to 15 residues. The CDR3 reads CASSSGTGDTGELFF. The CDR3 DNA reads as TGTGCCAGCAGTTCCGGGACAGGGGACACCGGGGAGCTGTTTTTT.

The V call is TRBV19, the J call TRBJ2-1, with 7 bases identical to TRBD1. The V segment lost 6 bases and the J segment 4 bases; nucleotides outside the gene matches: 6. CDR1 is LNHDA, CDR2 SQIVND, per germline (reference sequence). The CDR3 runs to 14 residues. CDR3 amino acids: CASSPGQQYNEQFF. The CDR3 DNA reads TGTGCCAGTAGCCCGGGACAGCAGTACAATGAGCAGTTCTTC. Variable domain in full (rest from reference TRBV19 and TRBJ2-1): DGGITQSPKYLFRKEGQNVTLSCEQNLNHDAMYWYRQDPGQGLRLIYYSQIVNDFQKGDIAEGYSVSREKKESFPLTVTSAQKNPTAFYLCASSPGQQYNEQFFGPGTRLTVL.

The chain carries TRBV16 and TRBJ1-2; TRBD1 is a possible D gene (5 bases). This CDR3 spans 15 amino acids. CDR1 is KGHSY, CDR2 FQNENV, per germline. V lost 5 bases and J lost 0, with 13 bases in between. The CDR3 loop reads CASSGGRTANYGYTF. As DNA, the CDR3 is TGTGCCAGCAGCGGGGGACGCACAGCTAACTATGGCTACACCTTC.

The chain employs TRBV6-5 and TRBJ1-4; maybe TRBD1 (5 bases). The germline gives CDR1 MNHEY, CDR2 SVGAGI. Trimming removed 5 bases at V and 7 bases at J, with 17 bases between. The CDR3 is made up of 15 amino acids. CDR3 in amino acids: CASSRGVVGAEKLFF. DNA for the CDR3: TGTGCCAGCAGTCGGGGGGTTGTAGGGGCTGAAAAACTGTTTTTT.

In its sample, this clone was seen once. The chain has TRBV4-1 and TRBJ2-3; tentatively, D is TRBD1 (6 bases). The CDR3 contains 14 residues. V lost 3 bases, J lost 3 bases, and 10 bases lay in between. Germline V CDR1 and CDR2: MGHRA, YSYEKL. Written as DNA, the CDR3 is TGCGCCAGCAGCCAGGGGGCAGAGACAGATACGCAGTATTTT. It translates to CASSQGAETDTQYF.

V gene TRBV5-1 combines with J gene TRBJ2-3, with D tentatively TRBD1 (5 bases). Trimming removed 3 bases at V and 3 bases at J, with 14 bases between. In germline, CDR1 is SGHRS, CDR2 YFSETQ. The CDR3 spans 15 residues. CDR3 region: CASSYDSYRTDTQYF. The DNA for the CDR3 is TGCGCCAGCAGCTACGACAGTTACAGGACAGATACGCAGTATTTT. Complete variable domain (other parts from reference TRBV5-1 and TRBJ2-3): KAGVTQTPRYLIKTRGQQVTLSCSPISGHRSVSWYQQTPGQGLQFLFEYFSETQRNKGNFPGRFSGRQFSNSRSEMNVSTLELGDSALYLCASSYDSYRTDTQYFGPGTRLTVL.

This rearrangement joins TRBV2 to TRBJ1-1; no reliable D call. V was trimmed by 4 bases and J by 0 bases, leaving 9 bases between them. This CDR3 is 14 amino acids long. Per the germline V gene, CDR1 is SNHLY and CDR2 is FYNNEI. This CDR3 is CASSVLALNTEAFF. The CDR3 nucleotides are TGTGCCAGCAGTGTGCTGGCCTTGAACACTGAAGCTTTCTTT.

This clone has at least ten counts. The J gene is TRBJ2-7, the V gene TRBV2, with 8 bases identical to TRBD1. Germline CDR1 is SNHLY and CDR2 is FYNNEI. V was clipped by 3 bases and J by 4 bases; unmatched bases: 5. This CDR3 contains 14 residues. CDR3 nucleotide sequence: TGTGCCAGCAGTGAGTCAGGGGGCAGATACGAGCAGTACTTC. This codes for CASSESGGRYEQYF.

The chain carries TRBV28 and TRBJ2-7; D unclear. CDR1 and CDR2 from the germline V gene are MDHEN and SYDVKM. The V end was cut by 6 bases, the J end by 4 bases, with 13 bases between. CDR3 length: 13 amino acids. CDR3 protein: CASSRPPPYEQYF. CDR3 nucleotide sequence: TGTGCCAGCAGCCGACCACCTCCATACGAGCAGTACTTC.

The chain uses TRBV7-9 and TRBJ2-7; 8 bases agree with TRBD2. CDR3 length: 14 residues. From germline, CDR1 is SEHNR and CDR2 FQNEAQ (reference sequence). Germline trimming cut 8 bases from V and 0 bases from J; bases unmatched to any gene: 6. The CDR3 nucleotides read TGTGCCAGCGCACTAGCGGAACTCTCCTACGAGCAGTACTTC. This gives the protein CASALAELSYEQYF.